The rows below give T cell receptor beta chains drawn from one sample of a study of T-cell memory formation after mild COVID-19. TCRdb independently ran MiXCR on the 5' RACE reads; one entry per CDR3 protein. The data hold roughly 400,000 distinct CDR3 sequences, with 20% to 25% observed a single time. The sequenced sample consisted of PBMCs or a T cell subset sorted from them (not recorded which). All receptors come from an adult woman who had mild COVID-19 (a few samples of this study predate the infection). Cell type and time point are not known. Each CDR3 is given with its conserved first and last residue. D genes are given only for firm matches. Expanded clones get a size class; other rows say once, few or many, or leave the size out.

j_call: TRBJ1-1
d_call: .
cdr3_length: 14
v_call: TRBV12-3/TRBV12-4
clone_size: .
cdr3_aa: CASRLAGPGTEAFF
cdr3_nt: TGTGCCAGCAGGCTAGCGGGGCCGGGCACTGAAGCTTTCTTT

j_call: TRBJ1-4
d_call: .
cdr3_length: 14
v_call: TRBV9
clone_size: .
cdr3_aa: CASSVQGVNEKLFF
cdr3_nt: TGTGCCAGCAGCGTACAGGGTGTAAATGAAAAACTGTTTTTT

j_call: TRBJ1-1
d_call: TRBD1
cdr3_length: 15
v_call: TRBV25-1
clone_size: .
cdr3_aa: CASSGTRGRATEAFF
cdr3_nt: TGTGCCAGCAGTGGAACCAGGGGGCGGGCCACTGAAGCTTTCTTT

j_call: TRBJ2-1
d_call: .
cdr3_length: 15
v_call: TRBV7-8
clone_size: few
cdr3_aa: CASILGLDGYNEQFF
cdr3_nt: TGTGCCAGCATCCTTGGGCTGGACGGGTACAATGAGCAGTTCTTC

j_call: TRBJ1-1
d_call: .
cdr3_length: 16
v_call: TRBV4-1
clone_size: .
cdr3_aa: CASSQDQEEGNTEAFF
cdr3_nt: TGCGCCAGCAGCCAAGATCAGGAGGAGGGGAACACTGAAGCTTTCTTT

j_call: TRBJ2-3
d_call: TRBD2
cdr3_length: 15
v_call: TRBV7-2
clone_size: few
cdr3_aa: CASSFPSGSTDTQYF
cdr3_nt: TGTGCCAGCAGCTTCCCTAGCGGGAGCACAGATACGCAGTATTTT

j_call: TRBJ1-2
d_call: .
cdr3_length: 13
v_call: TRBV12-3/TRBV12-4
clone_size: few
cdr3_aa: CASSITGNYGYTF
cdr3_nt: TGTGCCAGCAGCATTACAGGGAACTATGGCTACACCTTC

j_call: TRBJ2-3
d_call: TRBD2
cdr3_length: 14
v_call: TRBV9
clone_size: .
cdr3_aa: CASSTRTSGDTQYF
cdr3_nt: TGTGCCAGCAGCACCCGGACTAGCGGTGATACGCAGTATTTT

j_call: TRBJ2-1
d_call: TRBD2
cdr3_length: 13
v_call: TRBV29-1
clone_size: few
cdr3_aa: CSVRAGDYNEQFF
cdr3_nt: TGCAGCGTTCGAGCGGGGGATTACAATGAGCAGTTCTTC

j_call: TRBJ2-7
d_call: .
cdr3_length: 13
v_call: TRBV20-1
clone_size: few
cdr3_aa: CSARVRRSYEQYF
cdr3_nt: TGCAGTGCTAGAGTAAGGCGTAGTTACGAGCAGTACTTC

j_call: TRBJ1-2
d_call: .
cdr3_length: 14
v_call: TRBV20-1
clone_size: many
cdr3_aa: CSAREGSGGGGYTF
cdr3_nt: TGCAGTGCTAGAGAGGGGAGCGGAGGAGGCGGCTACACCTTC

j_call: TRBJ2-5
d_call: TRBD2
cdr3_length: 17
v_call: TRBV4-2
clone_size: few
cdr3_aa: CASSQEESASGSETQYF
cdr3_nt: TGTGCCAGCAGCCAAGAGGAAAGCGCTAGCGGGAGTGAGACCCAGTACTTC

j_call: TRBJ1-5
d_call: .
cdr3_length: 15
v_call: TRBV7-9
clone_size: few
cdr3_aa: CASSPDRMGNQPQHF
cdr3_nt: TGTGCCAGCAGCCCCGACAGGATGGGCAATCAGCCCCAGCATTTT

j_call: TRBJ1-6
d_call: .
cdr3_length: 17
v_call: TRBV6-2/TRBV6-3
clone_size: few
cdr3_aa: CASSYVATTTPNSPLHF
cdr3_nt: TGTGCCAGCAGTTACGTCGCGACAACCACTCCGAATTCACCCCTCCACTTT

j_call: TRBJ2-3
d_call: .
cdr3_length: 15
v_call: TRBV7-6
clone_size: few
cdr3_aa: CASSSTLALGDTQYF
cdr3_nt: TGTGCCAGCAGCTCAACTCTAGCGTTGGGGGATACGCAGTATTTT

j_call: TRBJ2-1
d_call: .
cdr3_length: 14
v_call: TRBV5-1
clone_size: few
cdr3_aa: CASRQGRAYNEQFF
cdr3_nt: TGCGCCAGCAGACAGGGACGGGCCTACAATGAGCAGTTCTTC

j_call: TRBJ1-1
d_call: TRBD1
cdr3_length: 16
v_call: TRBV5-1
clone_size: .
cdr3_aa: CASSLAIEEGATEAFF
cdr3_nt: TGCGCCAGCAGCTTGGCCATAGAGGAGGGGGCGACTGAAGCTTTCTTT

j_call: TRBJ2-3
d_call: .
cdr3_length: 13
v_call: TRBV20-1
clone_size: .
cdr3_aa: CSARVIGADTQYF
cdr3_nt: TGCAGTGCTAGAGTTATCGGGGCAGATACGCAGTATTTT

j_call: TRBJ1-5
d_call: .
cdr3_length: 13
v_call: TRBV6-5
clone_size: .
cdr3_aa: CASMEGTAQPQHF
cdr3_nt: TGTGCCAGCATGGAGGGGACGGCTCAGCCCCAGCATTTT

j_call: TRBJ1-1
d_call: .
cdr3_length: 13
v_call: TRBV20-1
clone_size: .
cdr3_aa: CSAARAGNTEAFF
cdr3_nt: TGCAGTGCTGCCAGGGCGGGGAACACTGAAGCTTTCTTT

j_call: TRBJ2-5
d_call: .
cdr3_length: 11
v_call: TRBV7-9
clone_size: many
cdr3_aa: CASGRDETQYF
cdr3_nt: TGTGCCAGCGGCAGGGACGAGACCCAGTACTTC

j_call: TRBJ1-5
d_call: .
cdr3_length: 15
v_call: TRBV2
clone_size: few
cdr3_aa: CASGGGTGLNQPQHF
cdr3_nt: TGTGCCAGCGGGGGAGGGACCGGACTCAATCAGCCCCAGCATTTT

j_call: TRBJ2-1
d_call: TRBD2
cdr3_length: 15
v_call: TRBV7-8
clone_size: few
cdr3_aa: CASSAEREVMSEQFF
cdr3_nt: TGTGCCAGCAGTGCAGAGCGGGAGGTGATGAGTGAGCAGTTCTTC

j_call: TRBJ2-1
d_call: TRBD2
cdr3_length: 16
v_call: TRBV20-1
clone_size: .
cdr3_aa: CSAPDSQRGDLREQFF
cdr3_nt: TGCAGTGCTCCCGACTCCCAGCGGGGGGATCTTCGGGAGCAGTTCTTC

j_call: TRBJ1-1
d_call: TRBD1
cdr3_length: 14
v_call: TRBV5-1
clone_size: many
cdr3_aa: CASSSGQYFTEAFF
cdr3_nt: TGCGCCAGCAGCTCGGGACAGTACTTCACTGAAGCTTTCTTT

j_call: TRBJ1-4
d_call: TRBD1
cdr3_length: 17
v_call: TRBV18
clone_size: .
cdr3_aa: CASSPTGRRVTNEKLFF
cdr3_nt: TGTGCCAGCTCACCGACAGGGAGAAGAGTAACTAATGAAAAACTGTTTTTT

j_call: TRBJ1-5
d_call: TRBD1
cdr3_length: 14
v_call: TRBV9
clone_size: .
cdr3_aa: CASSVGTVNQPQHF
cdr3_nt: TGTGCCAGCAGCGTCGGGACAGTAAATCAGCCCCAGCATTTT

j_call: TRBJ2-7
d_call: TRBD2
cdr3_length: 15
v_call: TRBV13
clone_size: .
cdr3_aa: CASSRTSGNSYEQYF
cdr3_nt: TGTGCCAGCAGCCGAACTAGCGGGAACTCCTACGAGCAGTACTTC

j_call: TRBJ1-1
d_call: TRBD1
cdr3_length: 14
v_call: TRBV7-2
clone_size: few
cdr3_aa: CASSFGQGETEAFF
cdr3_nt: TGTGCCAGCAGCTTCGGACAGGGAGAGACTGAAGCTTTCTTT

j_call: TRBJ1-5
d_call: .
cdr3_length: 14
v_call: TRBV6-5
clone_size: .
cdr3_aa: CASRSGLNNQPQHF
cdr3_nt: TGTGCCAGCAGGTCGGGACTGAACAATCAGCCCCAGCATTTT

j_call: TRBJ2-5
d_call: .
cdr3_length: 11
v_call: TRBV2
clone_size: many
cdr3_aa: CASRQQETQYF
cdr3_nt: TGTGCCAGCAGACAGCAAGAGACCCAGTACTTC

j_call: TRBJ2-3
d_call: TRBD1
cdr3_length: 17
v_call: TRBV18
clone_size: .
cdr3_aa: CASSPEDRVQFSDTQYF
cdr3_nt: TGTGCCAGCTCACCAGAGGACAGGGTTCAGTTCTCAGATACGCAGTATTTT

j_call: TRBJ2-7
d_call: TRBD2
cdr3_length: 14
v_call: TRBV5-8
clone_size: .
cdr3_aa: CASSSLAGYSEQYF
cdr3_nt: TGTGCCAGCAGCTCACTAGCGGGGTACAGCGAGCAGTACTTC

j_call: TRBJ2-2
d_call: .
cdr3_length: 13
v_call: TRBV20-1
clone_size: .
cdr3_aa: CSARAMVGGELFF
cdr3_nt: TGCAGTGCTAGAGCTATGGTGGGCGGGGAGCTGTTTTTT

j_call: TRBJ1-5
d_call: .
cdr3_length: 15
v_call: TRBV5-1
clone_size: many
cdr3_aa: CASSPRGDSNQPQHF
cdr3_nt: TGCGCCAGCAGCCCCCGCGGTGATAGCAATCAGCCCCAGCATTTT

j_call: TRBJ1-2
d_call: .
cdr3_length: 14
v_call: TRBV5-1
clone_size: few
cdr3_aa: CASSSRLPLAGYTF
cdr3_nt: TGCGCCAGCAGCTCCAGGCTCCCCCTGGCTGGCTACACCTTC

j_call: TRBJ1-4
d_call: TRBD1
cdr3_length: 14
v_call: TRBV7-9
clone_size: .
cdr3_aa: CASSLGEQGRKLFF
cdr3_nt: TGTGCCAGCAGCTTAGGGGAACAGGGGAGGAAACTGTTTTTT

j_call: TRBJ1-1
d_call: TRBD1
cdr3_length: 15
v_call: TRBV3-1
clone_size: .
cdr3_aa: CASSQGPDRATEAFF
cdr3_nt: TGTGCCAGCAGCCAAGGCCCCGACAGGGCCACTGAAGCTTTCTTT

j_call: TRBJ2-1
d_call: .
cdr3_length: 15
v_call: TRBV27
clone_size: few
cdr3_aa: CASSLPQGRGDEQFF
cdr3_nt: TGTGCCAGCAGTTTACCCCAGGGGAGGGGCGATGAGCAGTTCTTC

j_call: TRBJ2-4
d_call: .
cdr3_length: 18
v_call: TRBV6-6
clone_size: .
cdr3_aa: CASSYSMKVGIGKNIQYF
cdr3_nt: TGTGCCAGCAGTTACTCGATGAAAGTCGGGATAGGCAAAAACATTCAGTACTTC

j_call: TRBJ1-1
d_call: .
cdr3_length: 15
v_call: TRBV20-1
clone_size: few
cdr3_aa: CSARDLGLGNTEAFF
cdr3_nt: TGCAGTGCTAGAGATCTGGGTCTGGGCAACACTGAAGCTTTCTTT

j_call: TRBJ2-7
d_call: .
cdr3_length: 14
v_call: TRBV7-6
clone_size: .
cdr3_aa: CASSLDGVSYEQYF
cdr3_nt: TGTGCCAGCAGCTTAGACGGGGTGTCCTACGAGCAGTACTTC

j_call: TRBJ2-1
d_call: .
cdr3_length: 14
v_call: TRBV6-6
clone_size: .
cdr3_aa: CASILGAGDNEQFF
cdr3_nt: TGTGCCAGCATACTGGGGGCGGGAGATAATGAGCAGTTCTTC

j_call: TRBJ2-6
d_call: .
cdr3_length: 19
v_call: TRBV10-3
clone_size: .
cdr3_aa: CAISVDPRPRGTGANVLTF
cdr3_nt: TGTGCCATCAGTGTCGACCCTCGCCCCCGCGGGACAGGGGCCAACGTCCTGACTTTC

j_call: TRBJ1-2
d_call: .
cdr3_length: 15
v_call: TRBV13
clone_size: once
cdr3_aa: CASSFGLGGPYGYTF
cdr3_nt: TGTGCCAGCAGCTTCGGGTTAGGGGGGCCGTATGGCTACACCTTC

j_call: TRBJ1-2
d_call: .
cdr3_length: 13
v_call: TRBV7-9
clone_size: few
cdr3_aa: CASSLDSGYGYTF
cdr3_nt: TGTGCCAGCAGCTTAGATTCCGGGTATGGCTACACCTTC

j_call: TRBJ2-7
d_call: TRBD2
cdr3_length: 14
v_call: TRBV6-2/TRBV6-3
clone_size: few
cdr3_aa: CASTPSGGLYEQYF
cdr3_nt: TGTGCCAGCACCCCTAGCGGCGGGCTCTACGAGCAGTACTTC

j_call: TRBJ2-1
d_call: TRBD2
cdr3_length: 15
v_call: TRBV6-5
clone_size: .
cdr3_aa: CASSSGLARYNEQFF
cdr3_nt: TGTGCCAGCAGTTCGGGACTAGCGAGGTACAATGAGCAGTTCTTC

j_call: TRBJ2-1
d_call: TRBD2
cdr3_length: 19
v_call: TRBV12-3/TRBV12-4
clone_size: .
cdr3_aa: CASRSSKGATSGAPNEQFF
cdr3_nt: TGTGCCAGCAGATCCTCGAAGGGGGCAACTAGCGGGGCCCCCAATGAGCAGTTCTTC

j_call: TRBJ2-5
d_call: .
cdr3_length: 14
v_call: TRBV20-1
clone_size: .
cdr3_aa: CSAPRPGIRETQYF
cdr3_nt: TGCAGTGCTCCCCGTCCGGGGATACGGGAGACCCAGTACTTC

j_call: TRBJ1-1
d_call: TRBD1
cdr3_length: 15
v_call: TRBV12-5
clone_size: .
cdr3_aa: CASGSEGALGTEAFF
cdr3_nt: TGTGCTAGTGGGTCAGAGGGGGCGCTGGGGACTGAAGCTTTCTTT